A selection of T cell receptor beta chains follows, all from one sample in a study of Ad26.COV2.S vaccination and SARS-CoV-2 variants. TCRdb's copy holds only in-frame clones and misses some; the assay was immunoSEQ multiplex PCR. The sample has 400,000 to 450,000 clones, approximately 92% seen once. Sequencing used peripheral blood, obtained in a trial of Ad26.COV2.S vaccine versus placebo. The receptor set was obtained from a person between 18 and 59 years old who received the Ad26.COV2.S COVID-19 vaccine or a placebo. The CDR3 runs from the conserved cysteine through the conserved F or W. A D gene is named only where the DNA matches it firmly. Clone sizes are given selectively: once, few, many, or a class where the clone is expanded.

clone_size | j_call | v_call | d_call | cdr3_nt | cdr3_aa
- | TRBJ2-1 | TRBV19 | - | TGTGCCAGTAGTATCGGGGGATCCTACAATGAGCAGTTCTTC | CASSIGGSYNEQFF
- | TRBJ2-1 | TRBV9 | TRBD2 | TGTGCCAGCAGCCCGGGCTCGCTAGCGGGGGGGCAATCCTACAATGAGCAGTTCTTC | CASSPGSLAGGQSYNEQFF
- | TRBJ2-1 | TRBV19 | - | TGTGCCAGTAGTGTTCGCACGTTAGCCTCCTACAATGAGCAGTTCTTC | CASSVRTLASYNEQFF
- | TRBJ2-3 | TRBV7-2 | - | TGTGCCAGCAGCTGGGCCGGACTGTCTAGCACAGATACGCAGTATTTT | CASSWAGLSSTDTQYF
- | TRBJ2-2 | TRBV6-5 | - | TGTGCCAGCAAAAAAGGGCCGAACACCGGGGAGCTGTTTTTT | CASKKGPNTGELFF
- | TRBJ1-2 | TRBV27 | TRBD1 | TGTGCCAGCAGTCCCGGGACAGTCTATGGCTACACCTTC | CASSPGTVYGYTF
- | TRBJ1-1 | TRBV4-1 | TRBD1 | TGCGCCAGCAGCCTCCCGGACAGGGTCACTGAAGCTTTCTTT | CASSLPDRVTEAFF
- | TRBJ1-1 | TRBV28 | TRBD1 | TGTGCCAGCAGTTATACGACAGGGGATGTTGCTTTCTTT | CASSYTTGDVAFF
- | TRBJ1-5 | TRBV9 | TRBD1 | TGTGCCAGCAGCCGGACAGGGTTTAGCAATCAGCCCCAGCATTTT | CASSRTGFSNQPQHF
few | TRBJ1-6 | TRBV11-3 | - | TGTGCCAGCAGCCCGCCGGGTAATTCACCCCTCCACTTT | CASSPPGNSPLHF
- | TRBJ1-1 | TRBV5-6 | - | TGTGCCAGCAGCTTAATAATGAACACTGAAGCTTTCTTT | CASSLIMNTEAFF